This entry lists 20 T cell receptor beta chains sequenced from one sample in a study of T cells in Graves' hyperthyroidism and ophthalmopathy. RNA transcripts provided the source from which TCR beta CDR3 regions were amplified. RT-PCR in the first round (using the HTBI primer set) targeted the TCR CDR3. TCRdb processed the multiplex PCR reads anew with MiXCR; each CDR3 protein has one entry. Counted here are about 410,000 distinct CDR3 sequences, approximately 15% occurring once; the ten biggest clones make up over 10%. Sequenced sample: blood. Receptors were obtained from a man in his late teens or twenties with Graves' ophthalmopathy.

V is TRBV30 and J is TRBJ2-7; weak D call: TRBD1 (6 bases). Per the germline V gene, CDR1 is GTSNPN and CDR2 is SVGIG (reference sequence). CDR3 length equals 15 residues. The V end was cut by 1 base, the J end by 4 bases, with 17 bases between. In DNA form, the CDR3 reads TGTGCCTGGAGTGGGGGGCAGGATGGGCCTTACGAGCAGTACTTC. Translated: CAWSGGQDGPYEQYF.

The V call is TRBV6-2 or TRBV6-3, the J call TRBJ2-2; D may be TRBD2 (6 bases). Per germline, CDR1 MNHEY and CDR2 SVGEGT. Between the trimmed V and J ends, which lost 8 bases and 3 bases, there was a span of 16 bases. This CDR3 has 15 residues. CDR3 region: CASWGPRDYTGELFF. CDR3 DNA: TGTGCCAGCTGGGGACCTAGGGACTACACCGGGGAGCTGTTTTTT.

This chain links TRBV19 with TRBJ2-7; 10 bases fit TRBD2. The V gene end was trimmed by 6 bases and the J gene end by 3 bases; junction bases not matched to a gene: 8. The CDR3 loop spans 15 amino acids. Germline-derived CDR1 and CDR2 are LNHDA and SQIVND (reference sequence). The CDR3 loop reads CASSLAGASIYEQYF. CDR3 DNA: TGTGCCAGTAGCCTAGCGGGGGCAAGTATCTACGAGCAGTACTTC.

This clonotype was seen at least ten times. This rearrangement joins TRBV2 to TRBJ2-1; D not certain. The germline V gene encodes CDR1 SNHLY and CDR2 FYNNEI. The CDR3 extends over 15 amino acids. Trimming took off 0 bases at V and 10 bases at J, with 16 bases between the two ends. CDR3 in amino acids: CASSEAVNGLLEQFF. The CDR3 nucleotides are TGTGCCAGCAGTGAAGCGGTTAACGGTTTGTTGGAGCAGTTCTTC.

This clonotype was found a few times. V usage is TRBV7-9 and J usage is TRBJ1-4, with no clear D. V was trimmed by 0 bases and J by 11 bases, leaving 25 bases between them. The CDR3 has 18 residues. The germline V gene has CDR1 SEHNR and CDR2 FQNEAQ (reference sequence). The CDR3 protein is CASSLASGSLRSTRKLFF. In DNA, the CDR3 is TGTGCCAGCAGCTTAGCGTCAGGCTCCCTGCGAAGTACTAGGAAACTGTTTTTT.

This clonotype was recorded at least ten times. The gene calls are TRBV20-1 and TRBJ2-1, with a weak D call TRBD2 (6 bases). V shed 3 bases and J shed 5 bases, with 14 bases lying between them. Germline V CDR1 and CDR2: DFQATT, SNEGSKA (reference sequence). This CDR3 has 14 amino acids. CDR3 bases: TGCAGTGCTAGGGGACTCGCGGAGAACAATGAGCAGTTCTTC. Residues: CSARGLAENNEQFF.

This clonotype was picked up many times. The chain joins TRBV2 to TRBJ2-5, with D possibly being TRBD1 (5 bases). The CDR3 totals 15 residues. Germline-derived CDR1 and CDR2 are SNHLY and FYNNEI. Deletions cut 2 bases from V and 5 bases from J, with 15 bases between. CDR3 in amino acids: CASSELETVGETQYF. CDR3 sequence (DNA): TGTGCCAGCAGTGAATTGGAGACAGTGGGTGAGACCCAGTACTTC. Complete variable domain (other parts from reference TRBV2 and TRBJ2-5): EPEVTQTPSHQVTQMGQEVILRCVPISNHLYFYWYRQILGQKVEFLVSFYNNEISEKSEIFDDQFSVERPDGSNFTLKIRSTKLEDSAMYFCASSELETVGETQYFGPGTRLLVL.

This clonotype has at least ten counts. This chain joins TRBV6-5 and TRBJ1-5; TRBD1 aligns across 7 bases. Germline trimming cut 2 bases from V and 5 bases from J; bases unmatched to any gene: 6. The germline gives CDR1 MNHEY, CDR2 SVGAGI. The CDR3 totals 15 residues. The CDR3 DNA follows: TGTGCCAGCAGTTACAGGGCCAGGGGGGATCAGCCCCAGCATTTT. It yields the protein CASSYRARGDQPQHF.

The chain has TRBV7-9 and TRBJ2-4, with TRBD2 matching over 9 bases. Looked up from germline, CDR1 is SEHNR and CDR2 is FQNEAQ (reference sequence). V lost 1 base and J lost 7; bases outside the gene matches: 2. The CDR3 is 14 amino acids. CDR3: CASSLEAGGNIQYF. In DNA form, the CDR3 reads TGTGCCAGCAGCTTAGAGGCGGGGGGGAACATTCAGTACTTC.

The rearrangement links TRBV6-6 to TRBJ1-2; D gene uncertain. This CDR3 spans 13 amino acids. Germline loops: CDR1 MNHNY, CDR2 SVGAGI (reference sequence). Trimming took off 2 bases at V and 5 bases at J, with 9 bases between the two ends. The CDR3 reads CASSYGKIYGYTF. For the CDR3, the DNA is TGTGCCAGCAGTTACGGGAAGATTTATGGCTACACCTTC.

This clonotype was observed a few times. V and J are TRBV10-3 and TRBJ1-1; possibly TRBD1 for D (5 bases). CDR3 length: 13 amino acids. In germline, CDR1 is ENHRY, CDR2 SYGVKD. V was shortened by 6 bases and J by 4 bases, with 12 bases between the two germline ends. The CDR3 sequence is CAIREAGTTEAFF. DNA for the CDR3: TGTGCCATCAGAGAGGCGGGGACCACTGAAGCTTTCTTT.

The chain recombines TRBV4-1 with TRBJ1-2; D ambiguous. Deletions cut 0 bases from V and 5 bases from J, with 13 bases between. The CDR3 consists of 15 residues. CDR1 and CDR2 from the germline V gene are MGHRA and YSYEKL. CDR3 sequence reads: CASSQEVTSPYGYTF. Here the CDR3 DNA reads TGCGCCAGCAGCCAAGAGGTCACGAGTCCATATGGCTACACCTTC.

This clonotype was recorded at least ten times. V and J are TRBV2 and TRBJ2-2, with 8 bases matching TRBD1. The CDR3 length is 15 residues. Germline CDR1 reads SNHLY; CDR2 reads FYNNEI. Trimming took 6 bases from V and 5 from J; bases not matched to a gene: 8. Here the CDR3 reads CASSIHRGKTGELFF. The DNA of the CDR3 is TGTGCCAGCAGCATACACAGGGGGAAGACCGGGGAGCTGTTTTTT.

This clonotype was observed many times. The V call is TRBV20-1, the J call TRBJ2-7; D possibly corresponds to TRBD1 (5 bases). Trimming shortened V by 4 bases and J by 3 bases, and 13 bases separated the two germline ends. The CDR3 runs 13 residues. The germline V gene has CDR1 DFQATT and CDR2 SNEGSKA (reference sequence). The CDR3 spells CSATPDRGYEQYF. The CDR3 DNA follows: TGCAGTGCTACTCCCGACAGAGGCTACGAGCAGTACTTC.

The chain joins TRBV6-5 to TRBJ1-4, with D perhaps matching TRBD1 (5 bases). Germline loops: CDR1 MNHEY, CDR2 SVGAGI. The V end lost 2 bases, the J end lost 0 bases, and 13 bases lay between the germline ends. This CDR3 region has 17 residues. The DNA of the CDR3 is TGTGCCAGCAGTTACAACCCAGGGAGCCCAACTAATGAAAAACTGTTTTTT. It translates to CASSYNPGSPTNEKLFF.

DNA of the CDR3: TGTGCCAGTAGTATAGGGTCAGCGGGAGGGCTGGATGAGCAGTTCTTC. Translation gives CASSIGSAGGLDEQFF. V usage is TRBV19 and J usage is TRBJ2-1; 10 positions match TRBD2. This CDR3 contains 16 residues. Germline CDR1 LNHDA, CDR2 SQIVND (reference sequence). Unmatched junction bases numbered 8, after V lost 1 base and J lost 8 bases.

The chain is built from TRBV10-1 and TRBJ1-6; 9 bases are shared with TRBD1. The germline V gene encodes CDR1 WNHNN and CDR2 SYGVQD (reference sequence). The CDR3 extends over 15 amino acids. Trimming cost V 6 bases and J 8 bases; bases outside gene matches: 8. In nucleotides, the CDR3 is TGCGCCAGCAGCGCGGGACAGGGTAGGGATTCACCCCTCCACTTT. Protein sequence: CASSAGQGRDSPLHF.

V and J are TRBV12-5 and TRBJ2-1, with D tentatively TRBD2 (5 bases). Per the germline V gene, CDR1 is LGHNT and CDR2 is FRNRAP. V was clipped by 0 bases and J by 8 bases, with 8 bases between them. The CDR3 runs to 13 residues. The CDR3 DNA sequence: TGTGCTAGTGGTTTGGTGGGCGGGCATGAGCAGTTCTTC. As protein: CASGLVGGHEQFF.

This clonotype was counted at least ten times. The genes are TRBV28 and TRBJ2-3; D not certain. Trimming cost V 3 bases and J 6 bases, with 13 bases left between them. This CDR3 has 14 residues. Germline-derived CDR1 and CDR2 are MDHEN and SYDVKM. DNA of the CDR3: TGTGCCAGCAGTTTTACGGGTATCTCGGATACGCAGTATTTT. Its translation: CASSFTGISDTQYF. Drawing the rest from reference TRBV28 and TRBJ2-3, the complete variable domain is DVKVTQSSRYLVKRTGEKVFLECVQDMDHENMFWYRQDPGLGLRLIYFSYDVKMKEKGDIPEGYSVSREKKERFSLILESASTNQTSMYLCASSFTGISDTQYFGPGTRLTVL.

This clonotype showed up many times. V and J are TRBV11-2 and TRBJ2-3; D is perhaps TRBD1 or TRBD2 (6 bases each). Per the germline V gene, CDR1 is SGHAT and CDR2 is FQNNGV. Trimming left V 5 bases short and J 2 bases short, with 17 bases between. This CDR3 has 16 amino acids. The CDR3 sequence: CASSVWGAGFTDTQYF. CDR3 coding DNA: TGTGCCAGCAGCGTTTGGGGGGCCGGTTTCACAGATACGCAGTATTTT.